This is a list of T cell receptor beta chains from one sample in a study of chemoradiotherapy in HPV16-positive cancers. Profiled with immunoSEQ multiplex PCR; TCRdb holds only in-frame clones, not every one. The data contain about 21,000 clones, 75% to 90% of them seen just once; the ten biggest clones take up 4% to 5.5%. The sequencing here drew on blood, taken from a patient who underwent chemoradiotherapy. The receptor source for this set is a human donor with HPV-associated anogenital cancer. Each CDR3 is given with its conserved first and last residue. The D gene is left open where the match is weak. Size is stated for part of the rows, as once, few or many counts, or as a class when the clone is expanded.

V gene	clone size	D gene	J gene	CDR3 protein	CDR3 DNA
TRBV4-3	-	-	TRBJ1-2	CASSQVVGANYGYTF	TGCGCCAGCAGCCAAGTGGTGGGAGCTAACTATGGCTACACCTTC
TRBV7-3	-	-	TRBJ2-6	CASSPRGRPGPAGGANVLTF	TGTGCCAGCAGCCCACGTGGGAGACCAGGCCCCGCTGGAGGGGCCAACGTCCTGACTTTC
TRBV6-5	-	TRBD2	TRBJ2-7	CASTPGAGELGEQYF	TGTGCCAGCACCCCCGGAGCGGGAGAATTGGGCGAGCAGTACTTC
TRBV19	-	TRBD2	TRBJ2-3	CASSSRRLAGGTDTQYF	TGTGCCAGTAGTAGTAGGAGACTAGCGGGAGGCACAGATACGCAGTATTTT
TRBV9	-	-	TRBJ2-1	CASSVESVWGGYNEQFF	TGTGCCAGCAGCGTAGAATCGGTCTGGGGTGGGTACAATGAGCAGTTCTTC
TRBV7-2	-	-	TRBJ2-7	CASSDDHSTKQYF	TGTGCCAGCTCCGACGATCATTCTACGAAGCAGTACTTC
TRBV7-6	-	-	TRBJ1-1	CASSLAGNTEAFF	TGTGCCAGCAGCTTAGCAGGTAACACTGAAGCTTTCTTT
TRBV18	-	-	TRBJ2-2	CASSPPMGASTGELFF	TGTGCCAGCTCACCACCCATGGGGGCGTCCACCGGGGAGCTGTTTTTT
TRBV7-2	once	-	TRBJ2-2	CASSSQGPNTGELFF	TGTGCCAGCAGCTCCCAGGGCCCGAACACCGGGGAGCTGTTTTTT
TRBV6-1	-	-	TRBJ1-1	CASRNRDTRSAEAFF	TGTGCCAGCAGAAACCGGGACACCCGGTCCGCTGAAGCTTTCTTT
TRBV5-3	-	-	TRBJ2-3	CARSSTGPSTDTQYF	TGTGCCAGAAGCTCGACAGGACCAAGCACAGATACGCAGTATTTT
TRBV7-2	-	-	TRBJ2-5	CASRKVGEETQYF	TGTGCCAGTAGGAAGGTTGGGGAAGAGACCCAGTACTTC
TRBV7-2	-	TRBD1	TRBJ2-7	CASSLAGQRTYEQYF	TGTGCCAGCAGCTTAGCGGGACAGCGGACCTACGAGCAGTACTTC
TRBV5-8	-	TRBD2	TRBJ2-5	CASILATVQETQYF	TGTGCCAGCATACTAGCGACAGTGCAAGAGACCCAGTACTTC
TRBV19	-	-	TRBJ2-7	CASSTYYEQYF	TGTGCCAGTAGTACCTACTACGAGCAGTACTTC
TRBV7-2	-	-	TRBJ1-1	CASRFYTPNTEAFF	TGTGCCAGCAGATTCTATACACCGAACACTGAAGCTTTCTTT
TRBV10-3	once	TRBD1	TRBJ2-6	CAISESTGQGATGANVLTF	TGTGCCATCAGTGAGTCGACGGGACAGGGGGCAACTGGGGCCAACGTCCTGACTTTC
TRBV7-9	once	-	TRBJ1-5	CASSLAGDYGQPQHF	TGTGCCAGCAGCTTAGCAGGGGATTACGGTCAGCCCCAGCATTTT
TRBV7-9	-	-	TRBJ2-1	CASSHNEQFF	TGTGCCAGCAGTCACAATGAGCAGTTCTTC
TRBV29-1	-	-	TRBJ2-5	CSVESRDAQETQYF	TGCAGCGTTGAATCTAGGGACGCCCAAGAGACCCAGTACTTC
TRBV2	-	-	TRBJ2-7	CASGRDGEQYF	TGTGCCAGCGGTAGGGATGGGGAGCAGTACTTC
TRBV9	-	TRBD2	TRBJ2-1	CASSVAPGLADNEQFF	TGTGCCAGCAGCGTAGCGCCGGGACTAGCGGACAATGAGCAGTTCTTC
TRBV10-3	-	-	TRBJ2-3	CAISESRNGPTDTQYF	TGTGCCATCAGTGAGTCGAGGAACGGACCCACAGATACGCAGTATTTT
TRBV25-1	-	-	TRBJ2-2	CASSEYGSTGELFF	TGTGCCAGCAGTGAATATGGGAGCACCGGGGAGCTGTTTTTT
TRBV19	-	-	TRBJ1-5	CASKASNQPQHF	TGTGCCAGTAAGGCTAGCAATCAGCCCCAGCATTTT
TRBV5-1	-	-	TRBJ2-7	CASSLGTDPRNEQYF	TGCGCCAGCAGCTTGGGAACGGACCCTCGAAACGAGCAGTACTTC
TRBV7-9	-	-	TRBJ1-5	CASSFSGNQPQHF	TGTGCCAGCAGCTTTTCCGGCAATCAGCCCCAGCATTTT
TRBV7-8	-	-	TRBJ1-5	CASSLTQGIGQPQHF	TGTGCCAGCAGCTTAACACAGGGTATAGGTCAGCCCCAGCATTTT
TRBV10-3	-	TRBD1	TRBJ1-4	CAISDPSGGHEKLFF	TGTGCCATCAGTGATCCGTCAGGGGGTCATGAAAAACTGTTTTTT
TRBV7-3	-	-	TRBJ1-2	CASSPTRDGMSGYTF	TGTGCCAGCAGCCCGACCAGGGACGGAATGAGTGGCTACACCTTC
TRBV10-3	-	TRBD1	TRBJ1-1	CAIFTPGTGNTEAFF	TGTGCCATCTTTACACCGGGGACAGGTAACACTGAAGCTTTCTTT
TRBV29-1	-	-	TRBJ2-2	CSVEDPTRGTGELFF	TGCAGCGTTGAAGACCCTACCCGGGGCACCGGGGAGCTGTTTTTT
TRBV7-9	-	-	TRBJ2-7	CASSAPVRFGPYEQYF	TGTGCCAGCAGCGCCCCGGTTCGGTTCGGACCCTACGAGCAGTACTTC
TRBV10-2	-	-	TRBJ2-7	CASSGSENEQYF	TGCGCCAGCAGTGGCTCGGAGAACGAGCAGTACTTC
TRBV29-1	-	-	TRBJ1-1	CSVTRATGHTEAFF	TGCAGCGTTACTCGGGCCACAGGACACACTGAAGCTTTCTTT
TRBV2	-	-	TRBJ1-1	CASSENRLNTEAFF	TGTGCCAGCAGTGAAAACCGCTTGAACACTGAAGCTTTCTTT
TRBV5-1	once	TRBD1	TRBJ2-3	CASSLVGGQATQYF	TGCGCCAGCAGCTTGGTAGGGGGACAGGCCACGCAGTATTTT